Sequencing of this T cell receptor beta chain was carried out in a study of cytomegalovirus exposure and HLA in healthy donors. This clone was seen once. Researchers ran the PCR with 60 Vbeta and 13 Jbeta primers. Produced via immunoSEQ multiplex PCR; TCRdb's table is partial and in-frame only. This table has 100,000 to 120,000 clones, around 74% appearing once. Germline CDR1 and CDR2: SGHTA and FQGNSA. Trimming took 7 bases from V and 1 from J; bases not matched to a gene: 14. The CDR3 extends over 17 amino acids. This sequence joins TRBV7-2 and TRBJ2-3; 7 nucleotides match TRBD2. The TCR sequence derives from a middle-aged woman in good health and CMV-seropositive. The sample consisted of PBMCs. CDR3 in DNA: TGTGCCAGCACCTCATTACCCCGGGGGAGGGGCACAGATACGCAGTATTTT. As protein: CASTSLPRGRGTDTQYF.